The 19 T cell receptor beta chains presented below share a single source sample, sequenced in a study of T cells after yellow fever vaccination (dated by TCRdb to between 2019 and 2020). The library came from 5' RACE. The reads were generated on an Illumina HiSeq 2500. TCRdb reprocessed the public reads (quality trimming at Q25 with fastp, clone calling with MiXCR) and kept in-frame beta chains. Every entry covers one CDR3 protein and lists the most common genes and DNA from its rows. For this sample the table gives over 150,000 distinct CDR3 sequences, of which approximately 6.2% were detected only once. The top ten constitute 2.5% to 3.5% of the sample. Interpreted using the paper, the treatment or condition label stands for: live attenuated yellow fever vaccine strain. The source was CD4+ T cells sorted from PBMCs, collected on the day of the first yellow fever vaccination. The receptors shown here come from a man aged 18 to 30 who received the YFV17D yellow fever vaccine.

There are many counts of this clonotype. This chain's CDR3 is CASSSAVAASGNTIYF. CDR3 coding DNA: TGTGCCAGCAGCTCTGCGGTGGCAGCCTCTGGAAACACCATATATTTT. V gene TRBV7-2 combines with J gene TRBJ1-3; D gene unclear. The CDR3 extends over 16 amino acids. Germline values: CDR1 SGHTA, CDR2 FQGNSA. Trimming removed 4 bases at V and 0 bases at J, with 13 bases between.

The sample holds a few counts of this clonotype. The chain combines TRBV20-1 with TRBJ1-5, with 10 nucleotides matching TRBD1. The J segment lost 3 bases and the V segment lost 5 bases, leaving 4 bases of the junction unmatched. Germline assignment: CDR1 DFQATT and CDR2 SNEGSKA (reference sequence). The CDR3 totals 14 residues. CDR3 in amino acids: CSAWDRGPNQPQHF. The CDR3 bases are TGCAGTGCTTGGGACAGGGGCCCCAATCAGCCCCAGCATTTT.

At least ten counts were recorded for this clonotype. This sequence joins TRBV19 and TRBJ2-7; 10 positions agree with TRBD1. Unmatched junction bases numbered 8, after V lost 3 bases and J lost 6 bases. Per the germline V gene, CDR1 is LNHDA and CDR2 is SQIVND (reference sequence). This CDR3 has 15 amino acids. Here the CDR3 reads CASSMPGQGRREQYF. The DNA of the CDR3 is TGTGCCAGTAGTATGCCGGGACAGGGGCGACGCGAGCAGTACTTC.

The rearrangement links TRBV6-2 or TRBV6-3 to TRBJ2-1, with D hard to call. CDR1 is MNHEY and CDR2 is SVGEGT in the germline V gene. The ends were cut back, 6 bases at V and 9 bases at J, with 15 bases in the middle. There are 13 residues in the CDR3. This chain's CDR3 is CASRPFGAVEQFF. The CDR3 region has the DNA TGTGCCAGCAGGCCCTTCGGAGCTGTTGAGCAGTTCTTC.

This clonotype was detected once. The chain carries TRBV15 and TRBJ1-2; tentative D call: TRBD1 (6 bases). This CDR3 spans 13 amino acids. V lost 5 bases, J lost 2 bases, and 9 bases lay in between. Germline assignment: CDR1 LNHNV and CDR2 YYDKDF (reference sequence). Here the CDR3 reads CATSAGENYGYTF. The CDR3 nucleotides are TGTGCCACCAGCGCAGGGGAGAACTATGGCTACACCTTC. Together with reference TRBV15 and TRBJ1-2, the CDR3 gives the full variable domain: DAMVIQNPRYQVTQFGKPVTLSCSQTLNHNVMYWYQQKSSQAPKLLFHYYDKDFNNEADTPDNFQSRRPNTSFCFLDIRSPGLGDTAMYLCATSAGENYGYTFGSGTRLTVV.

This chain uses TRBV5-6 with TRBJ1-6; D not certain. V was cut by 1 base and J by 8 bases, with 13 bases left in between. This CDR3 comprises 15 residues. Germline loops: CDR1 SGHDT, CDR2 YYEEEE. The CDR3 DNA sequence: TGTGCCAGCAGCTTGTCAGATCTCGCGGATTCACCCCTCCACTTT. This gives the protein CASSLSDLADSPLHF. Based on the CDR3 plus reference TRBV5-6 and TRBJ1-6, the full variable domain is DAGVTQSPTHLIKTRGQQVTLRCSPKSGHDTVSWYQQALGQGPQFIFQYYEEEERQRGNFPDRFSGHQFPNYSSELNVNALLLGDSALYLCASSLSDLADSPLHFGNGTRLTVT.

There are many counts of this clonotype. The chain combines TRBV18 with TRBJ2-2; no clear D. With 2 bases removed from V and 1 base from J, the gap between germline ends came to 5 bases. The germline V gene has CDR1 KGHSH and CDR2 LQKENI. The CDR3 spans 14 residues. CDR3 in DNA: TGTGCCAGCTCACCAGAGCAGAACACCGGGGAGCTGTTTTTT. As protein: CASSPEQNTGELFF. The complete variable domain, with remaining parts taken from reference TRBV18 and TRBJ2-2, reads NAGVMQNPRHLVRRRGQEARLRCSPMKGHSHVYWYRQLPEEGLKFMVYLQKENIIDESGMPKERFSAEFPKEGPSILRIQQVVRGDSAAYFCASSPEQNTGELFFGEGSRLTVL.

There are many counts of this clonotype. The chain employs TRBV6-5 and TRBJ1-5, with D tentatively TRBD1 (5 bases). Germline V gene lookup returns CDR1 MNHEY and CDR2 SVGAGI. The CDR3 consists of 15 residues. The V and J ends lost 6 bases and 0 bases respectively, with 12 bases between them. The CDR3 sequence is CASSSRGYSNQPQHF. DNA of the CDR3: TGTGCCAGCAGCTCTAGGGGCTATAGCAATCAGCCCCAGCATTTT.

In DNA, the CDR3 is TGTGCCAGCAGCTGGGACAGGTGGACTGAAGCTTTCTTT. Translation gives CASSWDRWTEAFF. The chain employs TRBV12-3 or TRBV12-4 and TRBJ1-1; 8 bases line up with TRBD1. Germline trimming cut 6 bases from V and 5 bases from J; bases unmatched to any gene: 5. The CDR3 has 13 residues.

This clonotype was found a few times. The chain is built from TRBV18 and TRBJ1-5, with TRBD1 matching over 10 bases. Germline trimming cut 3 bases from V and 4 bases from J; bases unmatched to any gene: 3. This CDR3 is 15 amino acids long. Per germline, CDR1 KGHSH and CDR2 LQKENI. The CDR3 DNA is TGTGCCAGCTCACCGGACAGGGGGAAGAATCAGCCCCAGCATTTT. Encoded protein: CASSPDRGKNQPQHF.

There are many counts of this clonotype. The chain joins TRBV5-5 to TRBJ1-5; possibly TRBD1 for D (5 bases). CDR1 and CDR2 from the germline V gene are SGHKS and YYEKEE (reference sequence). Trimming removed 3 bases at V and 2 bases at J, with 18 bases between. The CDR3 spans 17 residues. CDR3 in amino acids: CASSSGLAREGNQPQHF. CDR3 bases: TGTGCCAGCAGCTCCGGCCTGGCCAGGGAAGGCAATCAGCCCCAGCATTTT. Supplemented by reference TRBV5-5 and TRBJ1-5, the full variable domain reads DAGVTQSPTHLIKTRGQQVTLRCSPISGHKSVSWYQQVLGQGPQFIFQYYEKEERGRGNFPDRFSARQFPNYSSELNVNALLLGDSALYLCASSSGLAREGNQPQHFGDGTRLSIL.

This clonotype was detected only a few times. V is TRBV7-2 and J is TRBJ2-3; D uncertain. The germline V gene has CDR1 SGHTA and CDR2 FQGNSA. V lost 4 bases and J lost 6, with 17 bases in between. This CDR3 has 15 residues. CDR3 region: CASSSSRVGADTQYF. The CDR3 DNA is TGTGCCAGCAGCTCGTCCCGGGTAGGAGCGGATACGCAGTATTTT.

This clonotype was detected ten times or more. The CDR3 reads CASSLLTAGGLGTGELFF. CDR3 sequence (DNA): TGTGCCAGCAGCTTATTGACGGCGGGGGGGCTTGGCACCGGGGAGCTGTTTTTT. The V call is TRBV7-6, the J call TRBJ2-2; TRBD2 agrees at 9 bases. The germline V gene has CDR1 SGHVS and CDR2 FNYEAQ. Germline trimming cut 2 bases from V and 4 bases from J; bases unmatched to any gene: 11. This CDR3 comprises 18 residues.

The chain has TRBV18 and TRBJ2-3; 9 positions match TRBD2. With V trimmed by 4 bases and J by 1 base, 3 bases remained unmatched. CDR3 length: 15 residues. The germline V gene encodes CDR1 KGHSH and CDR2 LQKENI. For the CDR3, the DNA is TGTGCCAGCTCACTGTCTAGCGGGGGCACAGATACGCAGTATTTT. Translation: CASSLSSGGTDTQYF.

This chain joins TRBV5-1 and TRBJ2-4; possibly TRBD1 for D (6 bases). The V and J ends lost 3 bases and 6 bases respectively, with 13 bases between them. The germline CDR1 and CDR2 sequences are SGHRS and YFSETQ. This CDR3 comprises 14 residues. The CDR3 sequence is CASSSPGALNIQYF. The CDR3 region has the DNA TGCGCCAGCAGCTCCCCAGGGGCATTAAACATTCAGTACTTC.

Many counts were recorded for this clonotype. The gene calls are TRBV29-1 and TRBJ2-6; D remains unclear. The V end lost 6 bases, the J end lost 4 bases, and 22 bases lay between the germline ends. The germline V gene encodes CDR1 SQVTM and CDR2 ANQGSEA. This CDR3 region has 17 residues. CDR3 loop: CSVVAETQYFGANVLTF. The CDR3 DNA reads as TGCAGCGTGGTCGCCGAAACACAATATTTCGGGGCCAACGTCCTGACTTTC.

This chain links TRBV20-1 with TRBJ1-1; D is uncertain. Per germline, CDR1 DFQATT and CDR2 SNEGSKA (reference sequence). V was trimmed by 7 bases and J by 12 bases, leaving 15 bases between them. The CDR3 spans 10 residues. The CDR3 DNA reads TGCAGTGTTGGCCCCACGAAAACTTTCTTT. This sequence encodes CSVGPTKTFF.

The table lists this clonotype with many counts. The chain couples TRBV5-1 to TRBJ2-2, with D maybe TRBD2 (6 bases). The CDR3 contains 19 residues. Germline-derived CDR1 and CDR2 are SGHRS and YFSETQ. V was cut by 5 bases and J by 4 bases, with 27 bases left in between. CDR3 sequence reads: CASSSSVTELASSTGELFF. The CDR3 DNA reads TGCGCCAGCAGTAGTAGTGTGACCGAACTAGCCTCGAGCACCGGGGAGCTGTTTTTT.

There are a few counts of this clonotype. The chain joins TRBV27 to TRBJ1-2; the D gene is possibly TRBD1 (6 bases). CDR3 length: 15 residues. From germline, CDR1 is MNHEY and CDR2 SMNVEV (reference sequence). V dropped 0 bases and J dropped 4 bases, with 12 bases sitting between them. The CDR3 reads CASSLSYRELYGYTF. Here the CDR3 DNA reads TGTGCCAGCAGTTTATCGTACAGGGAGCTCTATGGCTACACCTTC.